These 8 T cell receptor beta chains originate from one sample sequenced in a study of identical twins. Via MiXCR, TCRdb re-called the 5' RACE reads, giving one row per CDR3 protein. This table holds 500,000 to 650,000 distinct CDR3 sequences, 20% to 25% found once. Separately, the same data were catalogued under a study of yellow fever vaccine responses in identical twins.

Material: CD4+ T cells sorted from blood. The receptors originated from a woman aged 18 to 35 in good health.

The chain recombines TRBV6-1 with TRBJ2-1; unclear D gene. Trimming removed 7 bases from V and 4 bases from J, with 8 bases in between. Per germline, CDR1 MNHNS and CDR2 SASEGT. The length of the CDR3 is 12 residues. CDR3 DNA: TGTGCCAGCATAGGAGCGTACAATGAGCAGTTCTTC. Its protein is CASIGAYNEQFF.

This clonotype was observed a few times. V usage is TRBV5-5 and J usage is TRBJ1-5, with unresolved D. Germline CDR1 is SGHKS and CDR2 is YYEKEE (reference sequence). Trimming stripped 3 bases from V and 4 bases from J, with 23 bases between. This CDR3 is built from 18 residues. The DNA for the CDR3 is TGTGCCAGCAGCTCTGCTGGGCCATCGGCATGGCCTAATCAGCCCCAGCATTTT. It translates to CASSSAGPSAWPNQPQHF.

The chain uses TRBV20-1 and TRBJ2-3; maybe TRBD2 (6 bases). Germline assignment: CDR1 DFQATT and CDR2 SNEGSKA (reference sequence). V lost 3 bases to trimming and J lost 10 bases, with 17 bases between them. This CDR3 comprises 13 residues. The chain's CDR3 is CSARDSGGPAQYF. As DNA, the CDR3 is TGCAGTGCTAGGGATAGCGGCGGCCCGGCGCAGTATTTT.

This chain connects TRBV29-1 to TRBJ2-7; maybe TRBD1 (6 bases). CDR1 and CDR2 (germline): SQVTM, ANQGSEA. Deletions cut 0 bases from V and 3 bases from J, with 18 bases between. The length of the CDR3 is 16 residues. This CDR3 reads CSVEDHGTPTVYEQYV. In DNA, the CDR3 is TGCAGCGTTGAAGATCATGGGACACCGACCGTCTACGAGCAGTACGTC.

The V call is TRBV7-9, the J call TRBJ2-7; D is perhaps TRBD2 (6 bases). V was trimmed by 3 bases and J by 3 bases, leaving 9 bases between them. The CDR3 sequence is 13 residues long. Germline CDR1 and CDR2: SEHNR and FQNEAQ (reference sequence). Written as DNA, the CDR3 is TGTGCCAGCAGCTTTCCGACTAGCTACGAGCAGTACTTC. It codes for CASSFPTSYEQYF.

The chain is built from TRBV10-3 and TRBJ2-3; possibly TRBD2 for D (6 bases). This CDR3 contains 14 residues. Trimming stripped 4 bases from V and 2 bases from J, with 10 bases between. Looked up from germline, CDR1 is ENHRY and CDR2 is SYGVKD. CDR3 region: CAISVLAATDTQYF. The CDR3 nucleotides read TGTGCCATCAGTGTACTAGCAGCCACAGATACGCAGTATTTT.

This clonotype was counted ten times or more. This chain uses TRBV12-3 or TRBV12-4 with TRBJ2-1; D tentatively fits TRBD1 or TRBD2 (5 bases each). The V and J ends lost 2 bases and 4 bases respectively, with 6 bases between them. The CDR3 contains 13 residues. The CDR3 is CASSLWGYNEQFF. CDR3 nucleotides: TGTGCCAGCAGTTTATGGGGGTACAATGAGCAGTTCTTC.

The chain is built from TRBV28 and TRBJ2-3; 8 positions match TRBD1. CDR1 and CDR2 (germline): MDHEN, SYDVKM. After removal of 3 bases from V and 1 base from J, the junction contained 3 bases not matched to a gene. The CDR3 consists of 15 residues. The CDR3 coding sequence is TGTGCCAGCAGTTTCCGGACAGGGCGCACAGATACGCAGTATTTT. The encoded protein is CASSFRTGRTDTQYF.